This TCR beta chain was retrieved from a study of blood T cell repertoires in COVID-19. Living in 25 or so US areas, the participants were between about 18 and 100 years of age. Assay: immunoSEQ multiplex PCR; the TCRdb copy retains only in-frame clones and omits some. The table includes under 200,000 clones, approximately 77% detected once. V was pared by 6 bases and J by 5 bases, with 5 bases of the junction left unmatched. Germline CDR1 and CDR2: KGHDR and SFDVKD. The CDR3 runs to 13 residues. Material: PBMCs or T cells enriched from blood (not recorded which). This TCR derives from a man in his sixties who had recovered from COVID-19. The V and J genes are TRBV24-1 and TRBJ2-5; 7 nucleotides agree with TRBD1. CDR3 loop: CATSPGGKETQYF. The CDR3 DNA reads as TGTGCCACCAGTCCAGGGGGAAAGGAGACCCAGTACTTC.